The 10 T cell receptor beta chains below were found in one sample sequenced in a study of patients and donors after allogeneic stem cell transplantation. MiXCR, applied by TCRdb to the RT-PCR reads, yields one record per CDR3 protein. The table records a few hundred thousand distinct CDR3 sequences, 13% to 15% of them present only once. The sequenced sample was blood, either unsorted or a sorted T cell fraction (not recorded which). The receptor source for this set is a human donor who was either an allogeneic HSCT recipient or a stem cell or donor lymphocyte infusion donor (not recorded which). It is not recorded whose cells these are; they may come from a transplant donor.

This clonotype was detected a few times. The chain uses TRBV10-3 and TRBJ2-7; D call uncertain. Trimming removed 6 bases at V and 3 bases at J, with 12 bases between. Germline loops: CDR1 ENHRY, CDR2 SYGVKD. This CDR3 spans 13 amino acids. The CDR3 DNA follows: TGTGCCATCAGCCTTAAACGAGACTACGAGCAGTACTTC. It is translated as CAISLKRDYEQYF.

The chain has TRBV5-1 and TRBJ2-1; D is undetermined. The CDR3 covers 15 residues. V shed 0 bases and J shed 5 bases, with 12 bases lying between them. In germline, CDR1 is SGHRS, CDR2 YFSETQ. The chain's CDR3 is CASSLVGEPDNEQFF. The CDR3 bases are TGCGCCAGCAGCTTGGTTGGGGAACCAGACAATGAGCAGTTCTTC.

This clonotype was counted at least ten times. The V and J genes are TRBV21-1 and TRBJ1-2; the tabulated D call, TRBD1, remains unverified against the DNA. TRBV21-1 is a recognized pseudogene. The CDR3 is made up of 12 amino acids. The CDR3 sequence is CASSKEGHGYTF. CDR3 coding DNA: TGTGCCAGCAGCAAAGAGGGGCATGGCTACACCTTC.

The table lists this clonotype with many counts. The rearrangement uses TRBV20-1 and TRBJ1-5, with D perhaps matching TRBD1 (5 bases). V dropped 3 bases and J dropped 4 bases, with 10 bases sitting between them. Germline CDR1 DFQATT, CDR2 SNEGSKA (reference sequence). This CDR3 comprises 13 residues. CDR3 coding DNA: TGCAGTGCTAGTCTGGGGGGGAATCAGCCCCAGCATTTT. Its protein is CSASLGGNQPQHF.

This clonotype was recorded many times. The J gene is TRBJ2-1, the V gene TRBV12-3 or TRBV12-4; weak D call: TRBD2 (6 bases). The V end lost 6 bases, the J end lost 9 bases, and 15 bases lay between the germline ends. The CDR3 spans 13 residues. The CDR3 spells CASSSGTFIEQFF. CDR3 nucleotide sequence: TGTGCCAGCAGCTCTGGGACTTTCATTGAGCAGTTCTTC.

The V and J genes are TRBV19 and TRBJ2-6; D unresolved. The germline V gene encodes CDR1 LNHDA and CDR2 SQIVND (reference sequence). This CDR3 has 16 amino acids. The V gene lost 5 bases and the J gene lost 0 bases, with 11 bases spanning the gap. CDR3 sequence reads: CASSAHDTSGANVLTF. The CDR3 DNA reads TGTGCCAGTAGTGCCCACGACACCTCTGGGGCCAACGTCCTGACTTTC.

This clonotype was seen a handful of times. The rearrangement links TRBV7-2 to TRBJ2-5; D remains ambiguous. Trimming left V 1 base short and J 5 bases short, with 8 bases between. The CDR3 has 13 residues. Germline CDR1 SGHTA, CDR2 FQGNSA. DNA for the CDR3: TGTGCCAGCAGCTTAGAGGGCATGGAGACCCAGTACTTC. It specifies CASSLEGMETQYF.

The chain recombines TRBV18 with TRBJ1-2; TRBD1 aligns across 8 bases. Germline-derived CDR1 and CDR2 are KGHSH and LQKENI. The CDR3 is 15 residues long. Trimming took 8 bases from V and 8 from J; bases not matched to a gene: 16. CDR3 in amino acids: CASTYIDRGSRGYTF. CDR3 DNA sequence: TGTGCCAGCACATACATCGACAGGGGTTCGAGAGGCTACACCTTC. The entire variable domain, with the rest obtained from reference TRBV18 and TRBJ1-2, is as follows: NAGVMQNPRHLVRRRGQEARLRCSPMKGHSHVYWYRQLPEEGLKFMVYLQKENIIDESGMPKERFSAEFPKEGPSILRIQQVVRGDSAAYFCASTYIDRGSRGYTFGSGTRLTVV.

This clonotype was counted between two and nine times. V gene TRBV7-6 combines with J gene TRBJ1-1; TRBD1 might be the D (5 bases). The CDR3 extends over 16 amino acids. With 5 bases removed from V and 6 bases from J, the gap between germline ends came to 22 bases. Germline CDR1 and CDR2: SGHVS and FNYEAQ. This chain's CDR3 is CASSPGRQKRDPEAFF. CDR3 sequence (DNA): TGTGCCAGCAGCCCTGGGAGGCAGAAGAGGGACCCTGAAGCTTTCTTT.

This clonotype occurred a few times. The chain joins TRBV7-9 to TRBJ2-7; TRBD1 matches at 9 bases. The CDR3 length is 14 residues. Germline values: CDR1 SEHNR, CDR2 FQNEAQ (reference sequence). V lost 5 bases, J lost 5 bases, and 7 bases stayed unmatched. For the CDR3, the DNA is TGTGCCAGCAGCATAAGGACAGGGGATGACGAGCAGTACTTC. Translating gives CASSIRTGDDEQYF.